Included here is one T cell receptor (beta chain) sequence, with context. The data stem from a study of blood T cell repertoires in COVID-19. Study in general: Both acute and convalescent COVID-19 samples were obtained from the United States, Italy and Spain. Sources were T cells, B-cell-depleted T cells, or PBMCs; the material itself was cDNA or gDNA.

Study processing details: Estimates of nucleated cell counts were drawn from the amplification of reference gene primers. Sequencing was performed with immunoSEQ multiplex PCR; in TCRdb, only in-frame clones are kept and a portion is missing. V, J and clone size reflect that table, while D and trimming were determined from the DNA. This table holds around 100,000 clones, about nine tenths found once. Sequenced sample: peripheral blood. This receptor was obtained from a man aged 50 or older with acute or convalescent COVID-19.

The CDR3 here is CASSLDSPEAFF. In nucleotides, the CDR3 is TGTGCCAGCAGTCTAGACAGCCCTGAAGCTTTCTTT. The V gene is TRBV2, the J gene TRBJ1-1; D is possibly TRBD1 (5 bases). Trimming took 5 bases from V and 6 from J, leaving 10 bases between them. The CDR3 has 12 residues. The germline CDR1 and CDR2 sequences are SNHLY and FYNNEI.